This T cell receptor beta chain is drawn from a study of blood T cell repertoires in COVID-19. Study details: Sites across the United States, Italy and Spain contributed samples from acute and convalescent COVID-19. PBMCs, B-cell-depleted T cells, or T cells were the source of the cDNA or gDNA that made up the material.

Original processing notes: Nucleated cell number was recorded as an estimate derived from reference gene primer amplification. The assay was immunoSEQ multiplex PCR, and TCRdb's table has in-frame clones only and misses some. V, J and clone size reflect that table, while D and trimming were determined from the DNA. Here the sample spans 26,000 or so clones, 87% being singletons. The receptor was isolated from a human donor in a cohort sampled during active COVID-19. The donor label of this sample is uncertain. Material: peripheral blood.

CDR3 loop: CASRQGGTGPLETQYF. Written as DNA, the CDR3 is TGTGCCAGCCGCCAGGGGGGGACAGGACCCCTGGAGACCCAGTACTTC. The chain joins TRBV2 to TRBJ2-5; D is possibly TRBD1 (8 bases). The CDR3 has 16 amino acids. Germline values: CDR1 SNHLY, CDR2 FYNNEI. Trimming left V 8 bases short and J 5 bases short, with 24 bases between.